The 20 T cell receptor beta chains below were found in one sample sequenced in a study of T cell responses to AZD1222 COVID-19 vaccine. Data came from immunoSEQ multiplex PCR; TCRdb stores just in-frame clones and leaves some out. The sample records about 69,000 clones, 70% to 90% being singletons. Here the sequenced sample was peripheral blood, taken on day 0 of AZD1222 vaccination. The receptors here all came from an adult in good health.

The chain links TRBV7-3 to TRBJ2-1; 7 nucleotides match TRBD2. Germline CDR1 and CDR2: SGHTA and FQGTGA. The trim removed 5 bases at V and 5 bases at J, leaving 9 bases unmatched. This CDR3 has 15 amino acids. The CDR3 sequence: CASSMVKAGNNEQFF. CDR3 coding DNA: TGTGCCAGCAGCATGGTGAAAGCGGGAAACAATGAGCAGTTCTTC.

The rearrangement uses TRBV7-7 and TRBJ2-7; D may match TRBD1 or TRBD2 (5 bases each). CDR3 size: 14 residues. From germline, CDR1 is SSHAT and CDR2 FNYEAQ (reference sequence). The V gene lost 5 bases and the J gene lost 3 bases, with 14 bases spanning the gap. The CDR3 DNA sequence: TGTGCCAGCAGCCCCGAGGGTGGGGGCTACGAGCAGTACTTC. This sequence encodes CASSPEGGGYEQYF.

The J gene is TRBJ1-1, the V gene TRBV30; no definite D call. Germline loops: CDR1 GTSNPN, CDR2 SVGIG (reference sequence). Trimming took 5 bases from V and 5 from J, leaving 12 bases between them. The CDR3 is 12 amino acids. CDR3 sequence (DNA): TGTGCCTGGGTTCGGGTGGGGACTGAAGCTTTCTTT. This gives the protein CAWVRVGTEAFF.

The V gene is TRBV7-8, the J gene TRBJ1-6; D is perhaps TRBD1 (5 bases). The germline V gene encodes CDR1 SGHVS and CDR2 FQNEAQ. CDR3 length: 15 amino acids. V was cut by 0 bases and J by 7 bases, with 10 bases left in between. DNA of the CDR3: TGTGCCAGCAGCTTAGCGTCGACAGAAAATTCACCCCTCCACTTT. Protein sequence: CASSLASTENSPLHF.

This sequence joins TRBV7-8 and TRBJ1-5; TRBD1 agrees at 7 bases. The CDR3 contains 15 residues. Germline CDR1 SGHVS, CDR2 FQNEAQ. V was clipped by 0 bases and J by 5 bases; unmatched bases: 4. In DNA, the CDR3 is TGTGCCAGCAGCTTAGCGAGACAGGGCGATCAGCCCCAGCATTTT. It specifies CASSLARQGDQPQHF.

CDR3 coding DNA: TGTGCCAGTAGTCTTTCGTCGGCAGGGTCCGAGCAGTACTTC. Its translation is CASSLSSAGSEQYF. The rearrangement joins TRBV19 to TRBJ2-7, with D perhaps TRBD1 (5 bases). Deletions cut 5 bases from V and 6 bases from J, with 17 bases between. The CDR3 length is 14 residues. Germline CDR1 reads LNHDA; CDR2 reads SQIVND (reference sequence). Full variable domain (remainder filled in from reference TRBV19 and TRBJ2-7): DGGITQSPKYLFRKEGQNVTLSCEQNLNHDAMYWYRQDPGQGLRLIYYSQIVNDFQKGDIAEGYSVSREKKESFPLTVTSAQKNPTAFYLCASSLSSAGSEQYFGPGTRLTVT.

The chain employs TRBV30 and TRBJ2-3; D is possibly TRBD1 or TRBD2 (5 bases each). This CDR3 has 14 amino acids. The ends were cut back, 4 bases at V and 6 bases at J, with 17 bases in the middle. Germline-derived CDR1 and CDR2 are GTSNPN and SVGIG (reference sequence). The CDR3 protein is CAWTPGTLLDTQYF. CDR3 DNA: TGTGCCTGGACCCCCGGGACCCTTTTGGATACGCAGTATTTT.

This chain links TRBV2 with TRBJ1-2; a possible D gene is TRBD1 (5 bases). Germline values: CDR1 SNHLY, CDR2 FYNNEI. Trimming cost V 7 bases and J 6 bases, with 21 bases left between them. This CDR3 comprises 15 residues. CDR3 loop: CASTRDSNNINGYTF. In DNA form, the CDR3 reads TGTGCCAGCACCCGAGACAGCAACAATATTAATGGCTACACCTTC.

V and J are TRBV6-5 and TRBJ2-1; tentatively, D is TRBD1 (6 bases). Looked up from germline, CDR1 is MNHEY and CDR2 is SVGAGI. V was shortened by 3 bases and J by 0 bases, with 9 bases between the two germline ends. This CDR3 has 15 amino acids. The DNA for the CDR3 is TGTGCCAGCAGTTATCAGGGGTTCTCCTACAATGAGCAGTTCTTC. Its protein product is CASSYQGFSYNEQFF.

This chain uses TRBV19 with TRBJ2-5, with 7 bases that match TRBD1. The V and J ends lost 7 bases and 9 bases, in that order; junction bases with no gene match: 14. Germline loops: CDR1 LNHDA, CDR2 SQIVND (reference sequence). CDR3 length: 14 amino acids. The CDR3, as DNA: TGTGCCAGTAACCAGGACAGGTCCACGGGACCCCAGTACTTC. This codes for CASNQDRSTGPQYF.

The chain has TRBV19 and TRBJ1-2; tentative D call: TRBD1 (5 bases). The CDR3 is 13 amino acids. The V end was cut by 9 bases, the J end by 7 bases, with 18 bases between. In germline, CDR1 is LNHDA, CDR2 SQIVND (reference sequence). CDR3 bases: TGTGCCAGCCGTAAACCCCAGGGTGCTGGCTACACCTTC. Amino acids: CASRKPQGAGYTF. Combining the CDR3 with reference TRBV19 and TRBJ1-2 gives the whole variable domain DGGITQSPKYLFRKEGQNVTLSCEQNLNHDAMYWYRQDPGQGLRLIYYSQIVNDFQKGDIAEGYSVSREKKESFPLTVTSAQKNPTAFYLCASRKPQGAGYTFGSGTRLTVV.

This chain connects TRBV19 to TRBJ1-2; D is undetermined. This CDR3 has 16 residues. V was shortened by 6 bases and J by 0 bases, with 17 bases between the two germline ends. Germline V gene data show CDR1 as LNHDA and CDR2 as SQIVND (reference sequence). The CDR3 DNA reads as TGTGCCAGTAGCACTGGACGGGAAACAGCTAACTATGGCTACACCTTC. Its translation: CASSTGRETANYGYTF.

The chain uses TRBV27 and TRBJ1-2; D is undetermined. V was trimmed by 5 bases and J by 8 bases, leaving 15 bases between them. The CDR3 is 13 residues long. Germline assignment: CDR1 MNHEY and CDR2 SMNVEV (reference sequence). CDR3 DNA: TGTGCCAGCAGTCCCTACGTCTCGACGGGCTACACCTTC. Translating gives CASSPYVSTGYTF.

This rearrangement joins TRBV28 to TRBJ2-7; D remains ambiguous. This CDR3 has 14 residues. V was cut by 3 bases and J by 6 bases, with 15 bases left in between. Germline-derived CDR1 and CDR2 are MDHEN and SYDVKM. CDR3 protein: CASSFSMGRGEQYF. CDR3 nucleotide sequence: TGTGCCAGCAGTTTCTCCATGGGCCGAGGCGAGCAGTACTTC.

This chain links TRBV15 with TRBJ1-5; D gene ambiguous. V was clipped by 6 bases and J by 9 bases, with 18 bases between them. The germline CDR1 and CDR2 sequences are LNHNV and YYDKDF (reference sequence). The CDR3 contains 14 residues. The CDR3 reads CATSYREGFRPQHF. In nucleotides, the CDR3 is TGTGCCACCAGTTACCGGGAAGGATTCCGGCCCCAGCATTTT.

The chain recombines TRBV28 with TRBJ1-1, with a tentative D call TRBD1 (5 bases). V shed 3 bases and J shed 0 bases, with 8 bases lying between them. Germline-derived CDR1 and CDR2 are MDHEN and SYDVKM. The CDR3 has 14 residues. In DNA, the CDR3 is TGTGCCAGCAGTTTTGGGACCCTGAACACTGAAGCTTTCTTT. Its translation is CASSFGTLNTEAFF.

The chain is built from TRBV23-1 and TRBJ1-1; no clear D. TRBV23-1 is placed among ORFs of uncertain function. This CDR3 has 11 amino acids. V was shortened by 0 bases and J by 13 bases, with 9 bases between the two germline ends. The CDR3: CASSQSGSFFF. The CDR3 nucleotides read TGCGCCAGCAGTCAATCCGGCAGTTTTTTCTTT.

CDR3 nucleotides: TGTGCCAGCCATTTTCACGCAGGCACAGATACGCAGTATTTT. Translating it yields CASHFHAGTDTQYF. The chain has TRBV7-2 and TRBJ2-3; unclear D gene. Trimming shortened V by 8 bases and J by 1 base, and 13 bases separated the two germline ends. Germline V gives CDR1 SGHTA, CDR2 FQGNSA. The CDR3 spans 14 residues.

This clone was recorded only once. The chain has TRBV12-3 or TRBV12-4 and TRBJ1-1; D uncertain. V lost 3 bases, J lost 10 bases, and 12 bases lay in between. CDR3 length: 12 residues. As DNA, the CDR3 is TGTGCCAGCAGTTTTTTCGGCCGGGGAGCTTTCTTT. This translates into CASSFFGRGAFF.

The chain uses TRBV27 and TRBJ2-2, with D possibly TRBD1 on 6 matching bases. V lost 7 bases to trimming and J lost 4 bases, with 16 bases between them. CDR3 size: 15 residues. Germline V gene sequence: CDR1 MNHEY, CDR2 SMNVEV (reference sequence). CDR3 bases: TGTGCCAGCACCCCCCTAGTAGGGGGCACCGGGGAGCTGTTTTTT. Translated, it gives CASTPLVGGTGELFF.